This T cell receptor beta chain is drawn from a study of cytomegalovirus exposure and HLA in healthy donors. Study findings and constraints: More clonal expansion characterized HLA-associated TCR beta chains than equally common others in a later analysis. The study designated some 180 TCR beta chains cytomegalovirus-associated.

The CDR3 spans 17 residues. Per germline, CDR1 SEHNR and CDR2 FQNEAQ (reference sequence). Trimming took 3 bases from V and 0 from J; bases not matched to a gene: 7. The PCR used 60 Vbeta and 13 Jbeta primers. Repertoires were generated with immunoSEQ multiplex PCR, while TCRdb's copy carries only in-frame clones and drops some. The table includes about 200,000 clones, approximately 78% detected once. Of note for this clone: The antigen is unknown.

The sequence was obtained from a man aged 30 to 45 in good health and CMV-seronegative. The genes are TRBV7-9 and TRBJ2-7, with 11 positions matching TRBD2. Input material: PBMCs. The CDR3 sequence is CASSFGRLAGSSYEQYF. In DNA form, the CDR3 reads TGTGCCAGCAGCTTTGGGCGACTAGCGGGGAGCTCCTACGAGCAGTACTTC.